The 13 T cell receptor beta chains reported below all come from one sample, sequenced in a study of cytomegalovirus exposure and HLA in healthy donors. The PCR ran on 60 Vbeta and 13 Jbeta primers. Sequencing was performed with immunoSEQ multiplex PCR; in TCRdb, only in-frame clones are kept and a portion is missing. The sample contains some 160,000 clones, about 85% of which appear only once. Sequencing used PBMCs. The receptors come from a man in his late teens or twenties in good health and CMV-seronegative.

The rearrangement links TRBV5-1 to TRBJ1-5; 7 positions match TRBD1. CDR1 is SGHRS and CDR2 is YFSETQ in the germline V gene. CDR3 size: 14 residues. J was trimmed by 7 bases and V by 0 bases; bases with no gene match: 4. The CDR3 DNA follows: TGCGCCAGCAGCTTGGGACAGGGTGGACAGCCCCAGCATTTT. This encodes CASSLGQGGQPQHF.

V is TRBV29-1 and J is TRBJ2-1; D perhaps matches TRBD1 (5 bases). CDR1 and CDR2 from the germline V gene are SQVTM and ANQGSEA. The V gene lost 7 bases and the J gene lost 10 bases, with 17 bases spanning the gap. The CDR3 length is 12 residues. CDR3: CSAWGAAYEQFF. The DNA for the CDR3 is TGCAGCGCGTGGGGCGCGGCCTACGAGCAGTTCTTC.

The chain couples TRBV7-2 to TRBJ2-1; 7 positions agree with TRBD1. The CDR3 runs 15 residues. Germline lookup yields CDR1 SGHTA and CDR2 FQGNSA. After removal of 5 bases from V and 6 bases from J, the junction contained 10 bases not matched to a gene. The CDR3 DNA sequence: TGTGCCAGCAGCAGCCGAGGGGGCAGCGTCAATGAGCAGTTCTTC. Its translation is CASSSRGGSVNEQFF. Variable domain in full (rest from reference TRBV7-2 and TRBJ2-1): GAGVSQSPSNKVTEKGKDVELRCDPISGHTALYWYRQSLGQGLEFLIYFQGNSAPDKSGLPSDRFSAERTGGSVSTLTIQRTQQEDSAVYLCASSSRGGSVNEQFFGPGTRLTVL.

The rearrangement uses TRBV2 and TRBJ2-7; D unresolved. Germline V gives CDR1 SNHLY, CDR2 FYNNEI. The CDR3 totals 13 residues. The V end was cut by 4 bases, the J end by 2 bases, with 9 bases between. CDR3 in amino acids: CASSGLTTYEQYF. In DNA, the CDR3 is TGTGCCAGCAGTGGACTGACCACCTACGAGCAGTACTTC.

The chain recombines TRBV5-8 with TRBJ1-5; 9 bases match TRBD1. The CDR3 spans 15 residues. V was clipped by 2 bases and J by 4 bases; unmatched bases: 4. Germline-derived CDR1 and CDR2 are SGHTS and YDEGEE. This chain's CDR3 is CASSLGQGWNQPQHF. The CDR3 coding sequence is TGTGCCAGCAGCTTAGGACAGGGGTGGAATCAGCCCCAGCATTTT. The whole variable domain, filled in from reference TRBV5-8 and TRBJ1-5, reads EAGVTQSPTHLIKTRGQQATLRCSPISGHTSVYWYQQALGLGLQFLLWYDEGEERNRGNFPPRFSGRQFPNYSSELNVNALELEDSALYLCASSLGQGWNQPQHFGDGTRLSIL.

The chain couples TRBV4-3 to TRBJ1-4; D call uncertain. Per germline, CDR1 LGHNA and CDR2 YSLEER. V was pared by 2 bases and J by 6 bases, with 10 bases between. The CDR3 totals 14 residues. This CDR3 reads CASSQNQAYEKLFF. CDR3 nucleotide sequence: TGCGCCAGCAGCCAAAATCAGGCTTATGAAAAACTGTTTTTT.

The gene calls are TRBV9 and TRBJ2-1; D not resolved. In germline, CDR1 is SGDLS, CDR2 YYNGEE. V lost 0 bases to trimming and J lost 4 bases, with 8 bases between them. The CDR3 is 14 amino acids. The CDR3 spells CASSVVGSYNEQFF. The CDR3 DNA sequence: TGTGCCAGCAGCGTAGTCGGGTCTTACAATGAGCAGTTCTTC.

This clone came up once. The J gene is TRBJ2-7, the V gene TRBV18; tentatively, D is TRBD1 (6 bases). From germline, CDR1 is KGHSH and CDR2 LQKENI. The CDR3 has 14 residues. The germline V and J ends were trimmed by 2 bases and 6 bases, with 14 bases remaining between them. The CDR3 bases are TGTGCCAGCTCACCAAAGGAACAGGGCACCGAGCAGTACTTC. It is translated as CASSPKEQGTEQYF.

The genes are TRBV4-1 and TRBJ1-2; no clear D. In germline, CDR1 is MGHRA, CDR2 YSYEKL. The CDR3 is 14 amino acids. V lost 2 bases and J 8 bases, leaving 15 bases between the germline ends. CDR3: CASSQLEGTRGYTF. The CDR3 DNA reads TGCGCCAGCAGCCAATTGGAGGGAACGCGGGGCTACACCTTC.

The CDR3 reads CASSYRDRWDEQYF. DNA of the CDR3: TGTGCCAGCAGTTACCGGGACAGGTGGGACGAGCAGTACTTC. The chain employs TRBV6-6 and TRBJ2-7, with TRBD1 matching 8 bases. Trimming removed 2 bases from V and 5 bases from J; junction bases left unmatched: 5. The germline V gene encodes CDR1 MNHNY and CDR2 SVGAGI (reference sequence). The CDR3 length is 14 residues.

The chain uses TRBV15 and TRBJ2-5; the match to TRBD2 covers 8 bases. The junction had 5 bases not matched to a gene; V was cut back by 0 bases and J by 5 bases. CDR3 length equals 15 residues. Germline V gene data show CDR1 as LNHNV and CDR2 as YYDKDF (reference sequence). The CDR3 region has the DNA TGTGCCACCAGCAGAGAGGGAGCGGGGGATGAGACCCAGTACTTC. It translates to CATSREGAGDETQYF. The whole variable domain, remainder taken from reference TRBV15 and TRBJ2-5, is DAMVIQNPRYQVTQFGKPVTLSCSQTLNHNVMYWYQQKSSQAPKLLFHYYDKDFNNEADTPDNFQSRRPNTSFCFLDIRSPGLGDTAMYLCATSREGAGDETQYFGPGTRLLVL.

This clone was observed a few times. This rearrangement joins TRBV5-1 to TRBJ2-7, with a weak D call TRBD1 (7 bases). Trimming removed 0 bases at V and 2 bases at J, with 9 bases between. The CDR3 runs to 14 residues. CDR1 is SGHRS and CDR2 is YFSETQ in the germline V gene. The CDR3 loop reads CASSLGRGPYEQYF. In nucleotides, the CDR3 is TGCGCCAGCAGCTTGGGGAGGGGGCCCTACGAGCAGTACTTC. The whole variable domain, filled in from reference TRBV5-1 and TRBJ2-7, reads KAGVTQTPRYLIKTRGQQVTLSCSPISGHRSVSWYQQTPGQGLQFLFEYFSETQRNKGNFPGRFSGRQFSNSRSEMNVSTLELGDSALYLCASSLGRGPYEQYFGPGTRLTVT.

The CDR3 nucleotides read TGTGCCAGCAGCTCCCGGGGGGAGGGGGGCGAGCAGTTCTTC. This translates into CASSSRGEGGEQFF. V is TRBV9 and J is TRBJ2-1; D possibly corresponds to TRBD2 (7 bases). The CDR3 contains 14 residues. The V gene lost 4 bases and the J gene lost 10 bases, with 18 bases spanning the gap. Germline CDR1 SGDLS, CDR2 YYNGEE.